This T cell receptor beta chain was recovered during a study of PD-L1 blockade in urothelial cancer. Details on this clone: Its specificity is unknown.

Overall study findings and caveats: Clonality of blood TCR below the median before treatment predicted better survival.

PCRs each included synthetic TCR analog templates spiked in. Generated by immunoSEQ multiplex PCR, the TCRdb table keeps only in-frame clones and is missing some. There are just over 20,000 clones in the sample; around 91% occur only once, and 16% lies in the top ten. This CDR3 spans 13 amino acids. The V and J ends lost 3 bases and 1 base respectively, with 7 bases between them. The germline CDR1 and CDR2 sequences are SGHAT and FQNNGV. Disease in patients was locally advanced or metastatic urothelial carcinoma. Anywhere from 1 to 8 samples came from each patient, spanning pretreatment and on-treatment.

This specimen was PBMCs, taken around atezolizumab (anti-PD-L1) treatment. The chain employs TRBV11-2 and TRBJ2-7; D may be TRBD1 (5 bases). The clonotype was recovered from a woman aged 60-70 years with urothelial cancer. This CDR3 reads CASSFGQSYEQYF. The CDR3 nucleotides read TGTGCCAGCAGCTTTGGACAATCCTACGAGCAGTACTTC.